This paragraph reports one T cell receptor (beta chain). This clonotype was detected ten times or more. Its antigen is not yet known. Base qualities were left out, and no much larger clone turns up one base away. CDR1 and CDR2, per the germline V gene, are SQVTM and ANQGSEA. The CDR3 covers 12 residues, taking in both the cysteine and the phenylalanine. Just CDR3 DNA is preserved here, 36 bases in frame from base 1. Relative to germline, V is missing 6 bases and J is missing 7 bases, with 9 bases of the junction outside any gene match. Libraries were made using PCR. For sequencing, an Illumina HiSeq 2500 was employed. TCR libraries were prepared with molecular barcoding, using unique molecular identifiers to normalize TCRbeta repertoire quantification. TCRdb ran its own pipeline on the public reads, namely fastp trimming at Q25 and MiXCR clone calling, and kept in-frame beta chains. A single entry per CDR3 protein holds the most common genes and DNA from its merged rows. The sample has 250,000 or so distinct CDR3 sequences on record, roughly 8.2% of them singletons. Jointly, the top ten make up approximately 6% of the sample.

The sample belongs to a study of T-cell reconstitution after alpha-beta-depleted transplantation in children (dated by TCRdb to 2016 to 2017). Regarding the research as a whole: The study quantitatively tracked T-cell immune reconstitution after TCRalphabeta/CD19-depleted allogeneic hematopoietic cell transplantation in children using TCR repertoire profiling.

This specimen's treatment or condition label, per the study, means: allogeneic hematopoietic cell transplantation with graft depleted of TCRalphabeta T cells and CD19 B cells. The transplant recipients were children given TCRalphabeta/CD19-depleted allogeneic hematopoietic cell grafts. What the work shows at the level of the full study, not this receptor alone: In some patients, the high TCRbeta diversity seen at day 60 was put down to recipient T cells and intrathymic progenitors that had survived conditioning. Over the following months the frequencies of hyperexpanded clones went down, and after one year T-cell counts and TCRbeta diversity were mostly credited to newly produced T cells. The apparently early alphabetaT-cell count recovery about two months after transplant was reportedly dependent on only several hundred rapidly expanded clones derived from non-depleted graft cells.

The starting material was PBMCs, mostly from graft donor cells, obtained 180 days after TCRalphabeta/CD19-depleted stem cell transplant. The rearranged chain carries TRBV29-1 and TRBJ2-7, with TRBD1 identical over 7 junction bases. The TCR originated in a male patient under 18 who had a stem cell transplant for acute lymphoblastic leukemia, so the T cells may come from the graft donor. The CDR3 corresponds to CSVGTAYLEQYF. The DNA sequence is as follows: TGCAGCGTGGGGACAGCTTATTTAGAGCAGTACTTC.